The entry below describes one TCR beta chain. No antigen is known for it. 5'RACE primed at constant segments yielded TCR alpha and TCR beta cDNA libraries bearing sample barcodes and UMIs. TCRdb recomputed calls from the 5' RACE reads with MiXCR, one row per CDR3 protein. The sample comprises some 120,000 distinct CDR3 sequences, around 6.3% of which are singletons, and roughly 2% rests with the top ten. This specimen comes from a study of T-cell memory formation after mild COVID-19. Study-wide findings and caveats: Among clones peaking at day 37 in the second wave, SARS-CoV-2 specificity remained unconfirmed. Pre-infection memory already had some responding clones, implying cross-reactive memory joined.

Germline CDR1 is MNHEY and CDR2 is SMNVEV (reference sequence). Trimming pared 3 bases from V and 5 bases from J, leaving 2 bases between. The CDR3 runs 12 residues. The TCR was taken from an adult woman who had mild COVID-19 (a few samples of this study predate the infection). Cell type and time point are not known. Material for sequencing was PBMCs or a T cell subset sorted from them (not recorded which). V is TRBV27 and J is TRBJ1-6; no clear D gene. CDR3 coding DNA: TGTGCCAGCAGTTTGAATAATTCACCCCTCCACTTT. This gives the protein CASSLNNSPLHF.